The 21 T cell receptor beta chains below were found in one sample sequenced in a study of blood T cell repertoires in COVID-19. Measured with immunoSEQ multiplex PCR; TCRdb has only the in-frame clones, and not every one. In the table there are over 200,000 clones, 70% to 90% of which are singletons. Sequenced material: peripheral blood. The receptors here all came from an elderly man with acute or convalescent COVID-19.

J is TRBJ1-5 and V is TRBV7-8; unclear D gene. The length of the CDR3 is 14 residues. Germline V gene data show CDR1 as SGHVS and CDR2 as FQNEAQ. V was clipped by 5 bases and J by 2 bases, with 10 bases between them. The CDR3 region is CASSDAGGNQPQHF. In nucleotides, the CDR3 is TGTGCCAGCAGCGACGCGGGTGGCAATCAGCCCCAGCATTTT. The full variable domain, its missing parts supplied by reference TRBV7-8 and TRBJ1-5, is GAGVSQSPRYKVAKRGQDVALRCDPISGHVSLFWYQQALGQGPEFLTYFQNEAQLDKSGLPSDRFFAERPEGSVSTLKIQRTQQEDSAVYLCASSDAGGNQPQHFGDGTRLSIL.

The rearrangement uses TRBV7-2 and TRBJ1-2; 8 bases align to TRBD1. CDR1 is SGHTA and CDR2 is FQGNSA in the germline V gene. The junction had 2 bases not matched to a gene; V was cut back by 1 base and J by 7 bases. This CDR3 spans 13 amino acids. CDR3 DNA: TGTGCCAGCAGCTTAGGGACAGGGATTGGCTACACCTTC. Its protein is CASSLGTGIGYTF.

In this sample, this clone turned up a few times. This rearrangement joins TRBV4-1 to TRBJ2-1; 9 positions match TRBD2. The CDR3 length is 17 residues. CDR1 MGHRA and CDR2 YSYEKL come from the germline V gene. V lost 4 bases to trimming and J lost 4 bases; unmatched junction nucleotides: 11. DNA for the CDR3: TGCGCCAGCAGCCGAGGTTGGGCGGGAGGGGGGTACAATGAGCAGTTCTTC. As protein: CASSRGWAGGGYNEQFF.

The chain couples TRBV5-5 to TRBJ2-7, with 7 bases that match TRBD1. The CDR3 has 14 amino acids. CDR1 SGHKS and CDR2 YYEKEE come from the germline V gene (reference sequence). Trimming removed 3 bases from V and 3 bases from J; junction bases left unmatched: 6. For the CDR3, the DNA is TGTGCCAGCAGCTCCGGGACAGTAGACTACGAGCAGTACTTC. This codes for CASSSGTVDYEQYF.

The V gene is TRBV5-1, the J gene TRBJ2-7; 8 nucleotides agree with TRBD1. Germline V gene lookup returns CDR1 SGHRS and CDR2 YFSETQ. V gave up 1 base and J gave up 4 bases; unmatched junction bases: 1. CDR3 length equals 13 residues. The CDR3 bases are TGCGCCAGCAGCTTGCAGGGGGCTTACGAGCAGTACTTC. Translating gives CASSLQGAYEQYF.

The rearrangement uses TRBV11-2 and TRBJ1-6, with 7 positions matching TRBD1. Germline V gene lookup returns CDR1 SGHAT and CDR2 FQNNGV. This CDR3 comprises 15 residues. V lost 4 bases to trimming and J lost 8 bases; unmatched junction nucleotides: 8. CDR3 residues: CASSSRRTGHSPLHF. Here the CDR3 DNA reads TGTGCCAGCAGCTCCCGCCGGACAGGCCATTCACCCCTCCACTTT.

V usage is TRBV19 and J usage is TRBJ1-4; weak D call: TRBD1 (6 bases). V lost 7 bases to trimming and J lost 6 bases, with 15 bases between them. Germline CDR1 reads LNHDA; CDR2 reads SQIVND (reference sequence). This CDR3 is 14 amino acids long. As DNA, the CDR3 is TGTGCCAGTACCCCCTCGGGGGGCTATGAAAAACTGTTTTTT. It encodes CASTPSGGYEKLFF.

V usage is TRBV18 and J usage is TRBJ1-3; 7 bases line up with TRBD1. The V gene's germline CDR1 is KGHSH and CDR2 LQKENI. The trim removed 0 bases at V and 8 bases at J, leaving 7 bases unmatched. The CDR3 has 15 amino acids. CDR3 sequence reads: CASSPPGQYKDTIYF. The CDR3 nucleotides read TGTGCCAGCTCACCACCGGGACAGTATAAGGACACCATATATTTT. Based on the CDR3 plus reference TRBV18 and TRBJ1-3, the full variable domain is NAGVMQNPRHLVRRRGQEARLRCSPMKGHSHVYWYRQLPEEGLKFMVYLQKENIIDESGMPKERFSAEFPKEGPSILRIQQVVRGDSAAYFCASSPPGQYKDTIYFGEGSWLTVV.

The genes are TRBV28 and TRBJ2-7, with 8 positions matching TRBD2. V lost 5 bases to trimming and J lost 6 bases; unmatched junction nucleotides: 9. Germline CDR1 MDHEN, CDR2 SYDVKM. The CDR3 sequence is 14 residues long. CDR3 in DNA: TGTGCCAGCAGTCCCTATTTCCTAGCGGGCGAGCAGTACTTC. As protein: CASSPYFLAGEQYF.

This sequence joins TRBV6-5 and TRBJ2-7, with 7 bases aligning to TRBD1. Germline V gene data show CDR1 as MNHEY and CDR2 as SVGAGI. This CDR3 region has 13 residues. V lost 6 bases and J lost 2; bases outside the gene matches: 4. CDR3 sequence reads: CASRPGQAYEQYV. Here the CDR3 DNA reads TGTGCCAGCAGACCCGGACAGGCCTACGAGCAGTACGTC.

The chain employs TRBV7-8 and TRBJ1-2; 9 bases match TRBD1. The germline V gene encodes CDR1 SGHVS and CDR2 FQNEAQ. There are 16 residues in the CDR3. The junction had 11 bases not matched to a gene; V was cut back by 5 bases and J by 4 bases. The CDR3 protein is CASSPNRDRVRYGYTF. The CDR3 region has the DNA TGTGCCAGCAGCCCCAACCGGGACAGGGTACGCTATGGCTACACCTTC.

The chain has TRBV19 and TRBJ2-6; TRBD1 is a possible D gene (6 bases). Germline V gene lookup returns CDR1 LNHDA and CDR2 SQIVND (reference sequence). The CDR3 sequence is 18 residues long. The V and J ends lost 6 bases and 2 bases respectively, with 20 bases between them. The CDR3 DNA follows: TGTGCCAGTAGACCCTTTAAGCTAGGGGGAGCTGGGGCCAACGTCCTGACTTTC. Amino acid sequence: CASRPFKLGGAGANVLTF.

The chain has TRBV24-1 and TRBJ2-5; 8 nucleotides align to TRBD2. Per the germline V gene, CDR1 is KGHDR and CDR2 is SFDVKD. V shed 6 bases, J shed 6 bases, and the junction held 8 bases outside the gene matches. The CDR3 loop spans 14 amino acids. The CDR3 is CATSRSGSTKTQYF. The CDR3 DNA follows: TGTGCCACCAGTAGGAGCGGGAGTACGAAGACCCAGTACTTC.

A word on this clone: The sample carries other DNA sequences with the same CDR3. This chain connects TRBV18 to TRBJ1-1, with TRBD1 as a possible D gene (6 bases). Germline CDR1 KGHSH, CDR2 LQKENI. The CDR3 has 14 residues. V lost 3 bases and J lost 5, with 13 bases in between. The CDR3 DNA is TGTGCCAGCTCACCGGGGCAGGGGAGTACTGAAGCTTTCTTT. Encoded protein: CASSPGQGSTEAFF.

V usage is TRBV12-1 and J usage is TRBJ2-7; no check of the table's D call, TRBD2, against the DNA was made. TRBV12-1 is listed as a pseudogene. CDR3 size: 15 residues. CDR3 nucleotides: TGTGCCAGCAGCTTTGCCCGCGGGAGGGCGCGTGAGCAGTACGTC. Encoded protein: CASSFARGRAREQYV.

This chain connects TRBV6-5 to TRBJ1-5, with 8 nucleotides matching TRBD1. The trim removed 6 bases at V and 2 bases at J, leaving 6 bases unmatched. This CDR3 has 15 residues. Per the germline V gene, CDR1 is MNHEY and CDR2 is SVGAGI. CDR3 loop: CASRKGQGGNQPQHF. The CDR3 coding sequence is TGTGCCAGCAGAAAAGGACAGGGAGGCAATCAGCCCCAGCATTTT.

CDR3: CASSRRQGAYGYTF. In nucleotides, the CDR3 is TGTGCCAGCAGCCGTCGACAGGGGGCCTATGGCTACACCTTC. This chain uses TRBV14 with TRBJ1-2; 10 bases fit TRBD1. The trim removed 4 bases at V and 4 bases at J, leaving 3 bases unmatched. In germline, CDR1 is SGHDN, CDR2 FVKESK. CDR3 length: 14 amino acids.

The rearrangement uses TRBV7-2 and TRBJ2-3, with 7 nucleotides matching TRBD1. CDR3 length equals 16 residues. V lost 1 base, J lost 2 bases, and 6 bases stayed unmatched. Germline V lookup: CDR1 SGHTA, CDR2 FQGNSA. The DNA for the CDR3 is TGTGCCAGCAGCTTAGGTACAGGGGTTGTCACAGATACGCAGTATTTT. Its protein product is CASSLGTGVVTDTQYF.

The chain carries TRBV24-1 and TRBJ2-7; 12 bases match TRBD1. From germline, CDR1 is KGHDR and CDR2 SFDVKD. V dropped 0 bases and J dropped 4; count of bases not matched to a gene: 6. CDR3 length: 17 residues. CDR3 bases: TGTGCCACCAGTGATTTGCCAGAGGGACAGGGGGCTTACGAGCAGTACGTC. As protein: CATSDLPEGQGAYEQYV.

Here the CDR3 DNA reads TGTGCCAGCTCACCCGTCTCGATTACTACAGATACGCAGTATTTT. Translation gives CASSPVSITTDTQYF. This sequence joins TRBV18 and TRBJ2-3; D unresolved. CDR3 length: 15 amino acids. The V gene's germline CDR1 is KGHSH and CDR2 LQKENI. The V end was cut by 3 bases, the J end by 3 bases, with 13 bases between.

This rearrangement joins TRBV28 to TRBJ1-3; TRBD1 aligns across 7 bases. The CDR3 totals 14 residues. V shed 7 bases and J 4 bases; nucleotides not matched to a gene: 7. Per the germline V gene, CDR1 is MDHEN and CDR2 is SYDVKM. The CDR3, as DNA: TGTGCCAGCATCAACAGGGGAACCGGAAACACCATATATTTT. It yields the protein CASINRGTGNTIYF.